The rows below give T cell receptor beta chains drawn from one sample of a study of T cells after yellow fever vaccination. Via MiXCR, TCRdb re-called the 5' RACE reads, giving one row per CDR3 protein. The data contain 550,000 or so distinct CDR3 sequences, around 21% of them singletons. The specimen comprised PBMCs, sampled 15 days after the yellow fever booster vaccination. The receptors come from a young man who received the YFV17D yellow fever vaccine. The CDR3 runs from the conserved cysteine through the conserved F or W. The D gene is left open where the match is weak. The size entry is marked missing in some rows and otherwise reads once, few, many or a size class.

v_gene	d_gene	j_gene	abundance	CDR3aa	CDR3nt
TRBV7-6	-	TRBJ2-5	-	CASSPVGRETQYF	TGTGCCAGCAGCCCCGTCGGGCGGGAGACCCAGTACTTC
TRBV12-3/TRBV12-4	TRBD2	TRBJ2-2	many	CASRPLAVSTGELFF	TGTGCCAGCAGACCGCTAGCGGTCTCCACCGGGGAGCTGTTTTTT
TRBV12-3/TRBV12-4	TRBD1	TRBJ1-4	few	CASSFGTENEKLFF	TGTGCCAGCAGTTTTGGGACAGAGAATGAAAAACTGTTTTTT
TRBV7-2	TRBD2	TRBJ2-1	-	CASSLLAEFYNEQFF	TGTGCCAGCAGCTTACTAGCGGAATTTTACAATGAGCAGTTCTTC
TRBV7-8	-	TRBJ2-2	many	CASSLAQGGTGELFF	TGTGCCAGCAGCTTAGCCCAAGGGGGTACCGGGGAGCTGTTTTTT
TRBV11-2	-	TRBJ1-4	few	CASSLRRYNEKLFF	TGTGCCAGCAGCTTAAGAAGGTATAATGAAAAACTGTTTTTT
TRBV5-4	-	TRBJ2-7	-	CASSFETYEQYF	TGTGCCAGCAGCTTCGAAACCTACGAGCAGTACTTC
TRBV24-1	-	TRBJ2-1	few	CATSARTEQFF	TGTGCCACCAGTGCACGAACGGAGCAGTTCTTC
TRBV20-1	-	TRBJ2-1	few	CSAPPAGAGPHEQFF	TGCAGTGCTCCCCCCGCGGGGGCAGGTCCCCATGAGCAGTTCTTC
TRBV7-2	-	TRBJ1-2	few	CASSLAGRDYGYTF	TGTGCCAGCAGCTTAGCGGGCCGTGACTATGGCTACACCTTC
TRBV27	-	TRBJ2-7	-	CASSLRASWGYEQYF	TGTGCCAGCAGTTTAAGGGCGTCGTGGGGGTACGAGCAGTACTTC
TRBV20-1	-	TRBJ1-5	-	CSARGTTDQPQHF	TGCAGTGCTAGAGGGACAACCGATCAGCCCCAGCATTTT
TRBV5-1	-	TRBJ2-5	-	CASSLDDSTQYF	TGCGCCAGCAGCTTGGATGACTCGACCCAGTACTTC
TRBV12-3/TRBV12-4	-	TRBJ2-7	few	CASSLTGRIHPEQYF	TGTGCCAGCAGTTTAACCGGGAGAATCCATCCCGAGCAGTACTTC
TRBV7-2	-	TRBJ1-5	-	CASSAGWGNQPQHF	TGTGCCAGCAGCGCCGGTTGGGGCAATCAGCCCCAGCATTTT
TRBV7-6	-	TRBJ2-7	few	CAITGDPVIYEQYF	TGTGCCATCACCGGGGACCCGGTTATTTACGAGCAGTACTTC
TRBV18	-	TRBJ2-7	few	CASSPATGLTYEQYF	TGTGCCAGCTCACCGGCTACAGGGCTTACCTACGAGCAGTACTTC
TRBV24-1	TRBD1	TRBJ2-5	-	CATSDSNGQGLSQETQYF	TGTGCCACCAGTGATTCCAACGGACAGGGGCTCTCCCAAGAGACCCAGTACTTC
TRBV29-1	TRBD1	TRBJ2-7	-	CSVWGQGHEQYF	TGCAGCGTTTGGGGACAGGGCCACGAGCAGTACTTC
TRBV5-1	-	TRBJ2-1	few	CASTGGLSGRDEQFF	TGCGCCAGTACAGGGGGACTATCAGGGAGGGATGAGCAGTTCTTC
TRBV2	TRBD2	TRBJ2-3	few	CASSGGRNVDTQYF	TGTGCCAGCTCGGGCGGGAGAAATGTAGATACGCAGTATTTT
TRBV7-3	-	TRBJ2-2	-	CASSLTVRDSSRPNTGELFF	TGTGCCAGCAGCTTAACAGTACGGGACTCATCTCGCCCTAACACCGGGGAGCTGTTTTTT
TRBV4-3	-	TRBJ1-1	few	CASSRLRGREAFF	TGCGCCAGCAGCCGTCTGCGGGGGAGGGAAGCTTTCTTT
TRBV20-1	-	TRBJ2-6	-	CSASAIPGQNSGANVLTF	TGCAGTGCTAGCGCCATACCGGGACAAAACTCTGGGGCCAACGTCCTGACTTTC
TRBV12-3/TRBV12-4	-	TRBJ2-7	-	CASSLLSGTSTYEQYF	TGTGCCAGCAGCCTCCTATCCGGGACCTCCACCTACGAGCAGTACTTC
TRBV10-3	TRBD2	TRBJ2-7	few	CAISAYTMGLAANYEQYF	TGTGCCATCAGCGCGTACACCATGGGACTAGCGGCAAACTACGAGCAGTACTTC
TRBV29-1	-	TRBJ2-3	few	CSVRGTTSTDTQYF	TGCAGCGTTCGGGGAACCACTAGCACAGATACGCAGTATTTT
TRBV20-1	-	TRBJ2-7	few	CSATEEQYF	TGCAGTGCTACGGAAGAGCAGTACTTC
TRBV2	TRBD1	TRBJ2-3	-	CASLPGGTKADTQYF	TGTGCCAGCCTACCAGGGGGCACGAAAGCGGATACGCAGTATTTT
TRBV20-1	TRBD2	TRBJ2-7	few	CSARNKLAGISYEQYF	TGCAGTGCTAGAAATAAACTAGCGGGTATTTCCTACGAGCAGTACTTC
TRBV7-2	TRBD1	TRBJ1-6	many	CASSLQGESPLHF	TGTGCCAGCAGCTTACAGGGGGAATCACCCCTCCACTTT
TRBV21-1	-	TRBJ2-1	few	CASSKGGTGGHEQFF	TGTGCCAGCAGCAAAGGGGGGACAGGGGGCCATGAGCAGTTCTTC
TRBV7-6	-	TRBJ1-5	many	CASRQKSNQPQHF	TGTGCCAGCAGGCAGAAAAGCAATCAGCCCCAGCATTTT
TRBV28	TRBD1	TRBJ2-3	-	CASSQTGGHTDTQYF	TGTGCCAGCAGTCAGACAGGGGGGCACACAGATACGCAGTATTTT
TRBV29-1	TRBD2	TRBJ2-1	few	CSGGGLAGKSSYNEQFF	TGCAGCGGGGGGGGGCTAGCGGGCAAGAGCTCCTACAATGAGCAGTTCTTC
TRBV11-2	TRBD2	TRBJ2-2	-	CASSARERGRLMTGELFF	TGTGCCAGCAGCGCCCGGGAGCGGGGAAGGTTGATGACCGGGGAGCTGTTTTTT
TRBV20-1	-	TRBJ2-7	few	CSAHTGSSSYERYF	TGCAGTGCCCATACAGGTTCGAGCTCCTACGAGCGGTACTTC
TRBV7-6	-	TRBJ2-2	few	CASSRIGGTGELFF	TGTGCCAGCTCCCGGATAGGGGGCACCGGGGAGCTGTTTTTT
TRBV4-3	TRBD1	TRBJ2-1	-	CASSLWGQTNNEQFF	TGCGCCAGCAGCCTTTGGGGACAGACCAACAATGAGCAGTTCTTC
TRBV4-2	TRBD2	TRBJ2-1	few	CASSQDRVSGRYNEQFF	TGTGCCAGCAGCCAAGATCGGGTTAGCGGGAGATACAATGAGCAGTTCTTC
TRBV7-2	TRBD2	TRBJ2-6	-	CASSRTRSGANVLTF	TGTGCCAGCAGCAGGACTAGATCTGGGGCCAACGTCCTGACTTTC
TRBV7-2	TRBD2	TRBJ2-1	few	CASSFMGLSSYNEQFF	TGTGCCAGCAGCTTCATGGGACTAAGCTCCTACAATGAGCAGTTCTTC
TRBV9	-	TRBJ2-5	few	CASSLRQGGQETQYF	TGTGCCAGCAGCCTAAGACAGGGAGGGCAAGAGACCCAGTACTTC
TRBV19	-	TRBJ2-1	-	CASSYLGSGSSYNEQFF	TGTGCCAGTAGTTACCTGGGGAGCGGGTCGTCCTACAATGAGCAGTTCTTC
TRBV6-5	-	TRBJ1-1	few	CASSYRWGDTEAFF	TGTGCCAGCAGTTACCGGTGGGGGGACACTGAAGCTTTCTTT
TRBV20-1	TRBD2	TRBJ2-3	-	CSATSGKDWTDTQYF	TGCAGTGCGACTAGCGGCAAGGACTGGACAGATACGCAGTATTTT
TRBV7-2	-	TRBJ2-7	few	CASTLLAQYEQYF	TGTGCCAGCACCCTACTCGCCCAGTACGAGCAGTACTTC
TRBV24-1	TRBD1	TRBJ1-5	-	CATGTGINQPQHF	TGTGCCACCGGGACAGGGATAAATCAGCCCCAGCATTTT
TRBV7-2	-	TRBJ2-3	medium-sized	CASSSQGSDTQYF	TGTGCCAGCAGCTCGCAGGGATCGGATACGCAGTATTTT
TRBV15	-	TRBJ1-2	-	CATQEADYGYTF	TGTGCCACTCAAGAAGCGGACTATGGCTACACCTTC
TRBV18	-	TRBJ1-4	few	CASNREPNEKLFF	TGTGCCAGCAACCGGGAACCTAATGAAAAACTGTTTTTT
TRBV7-2	TRBD2	TRBJ2-1	-	CASSLGSGSHEQFF	TGTGCCAGCAGCTTAGGGAGCGGGAGTCACGAGCAGTTCTTC
TRBV6-2/TRBV6-3	-	TRBJ1-5	-	CASSYSMRSNSNQPQHF	TGTGCCAGCAGTTACTCGATGAGGTCCAATAGCAATCAGCCCCAGCATTTT
TRBV7-2	-	TRBJ2-2	-	CASSFLGRELFF	TGTGCCAGCAGTTTTTTAGGCCGGGAGCTGTTTTTT
TRBV30	-	TRBJ1-4	few	CAWSAQTGVEKLFF	TGTGCCTGGAGTGCCCAAACAGGCGTCGAAAAACTGTTTTTT
TRBV29-1	-	TRBJ2-3	few	CSVIAGTDTQYF	TGCAGCGTTATAGCGGGCACAGATACGCAGTATTTT
TRBV7-2	-	TRBJ2-1	-	CASSPRDGDEQFF	TGTGCCAGCAGCCCAAGGGACGGGGATGAGCAGTTCTTC